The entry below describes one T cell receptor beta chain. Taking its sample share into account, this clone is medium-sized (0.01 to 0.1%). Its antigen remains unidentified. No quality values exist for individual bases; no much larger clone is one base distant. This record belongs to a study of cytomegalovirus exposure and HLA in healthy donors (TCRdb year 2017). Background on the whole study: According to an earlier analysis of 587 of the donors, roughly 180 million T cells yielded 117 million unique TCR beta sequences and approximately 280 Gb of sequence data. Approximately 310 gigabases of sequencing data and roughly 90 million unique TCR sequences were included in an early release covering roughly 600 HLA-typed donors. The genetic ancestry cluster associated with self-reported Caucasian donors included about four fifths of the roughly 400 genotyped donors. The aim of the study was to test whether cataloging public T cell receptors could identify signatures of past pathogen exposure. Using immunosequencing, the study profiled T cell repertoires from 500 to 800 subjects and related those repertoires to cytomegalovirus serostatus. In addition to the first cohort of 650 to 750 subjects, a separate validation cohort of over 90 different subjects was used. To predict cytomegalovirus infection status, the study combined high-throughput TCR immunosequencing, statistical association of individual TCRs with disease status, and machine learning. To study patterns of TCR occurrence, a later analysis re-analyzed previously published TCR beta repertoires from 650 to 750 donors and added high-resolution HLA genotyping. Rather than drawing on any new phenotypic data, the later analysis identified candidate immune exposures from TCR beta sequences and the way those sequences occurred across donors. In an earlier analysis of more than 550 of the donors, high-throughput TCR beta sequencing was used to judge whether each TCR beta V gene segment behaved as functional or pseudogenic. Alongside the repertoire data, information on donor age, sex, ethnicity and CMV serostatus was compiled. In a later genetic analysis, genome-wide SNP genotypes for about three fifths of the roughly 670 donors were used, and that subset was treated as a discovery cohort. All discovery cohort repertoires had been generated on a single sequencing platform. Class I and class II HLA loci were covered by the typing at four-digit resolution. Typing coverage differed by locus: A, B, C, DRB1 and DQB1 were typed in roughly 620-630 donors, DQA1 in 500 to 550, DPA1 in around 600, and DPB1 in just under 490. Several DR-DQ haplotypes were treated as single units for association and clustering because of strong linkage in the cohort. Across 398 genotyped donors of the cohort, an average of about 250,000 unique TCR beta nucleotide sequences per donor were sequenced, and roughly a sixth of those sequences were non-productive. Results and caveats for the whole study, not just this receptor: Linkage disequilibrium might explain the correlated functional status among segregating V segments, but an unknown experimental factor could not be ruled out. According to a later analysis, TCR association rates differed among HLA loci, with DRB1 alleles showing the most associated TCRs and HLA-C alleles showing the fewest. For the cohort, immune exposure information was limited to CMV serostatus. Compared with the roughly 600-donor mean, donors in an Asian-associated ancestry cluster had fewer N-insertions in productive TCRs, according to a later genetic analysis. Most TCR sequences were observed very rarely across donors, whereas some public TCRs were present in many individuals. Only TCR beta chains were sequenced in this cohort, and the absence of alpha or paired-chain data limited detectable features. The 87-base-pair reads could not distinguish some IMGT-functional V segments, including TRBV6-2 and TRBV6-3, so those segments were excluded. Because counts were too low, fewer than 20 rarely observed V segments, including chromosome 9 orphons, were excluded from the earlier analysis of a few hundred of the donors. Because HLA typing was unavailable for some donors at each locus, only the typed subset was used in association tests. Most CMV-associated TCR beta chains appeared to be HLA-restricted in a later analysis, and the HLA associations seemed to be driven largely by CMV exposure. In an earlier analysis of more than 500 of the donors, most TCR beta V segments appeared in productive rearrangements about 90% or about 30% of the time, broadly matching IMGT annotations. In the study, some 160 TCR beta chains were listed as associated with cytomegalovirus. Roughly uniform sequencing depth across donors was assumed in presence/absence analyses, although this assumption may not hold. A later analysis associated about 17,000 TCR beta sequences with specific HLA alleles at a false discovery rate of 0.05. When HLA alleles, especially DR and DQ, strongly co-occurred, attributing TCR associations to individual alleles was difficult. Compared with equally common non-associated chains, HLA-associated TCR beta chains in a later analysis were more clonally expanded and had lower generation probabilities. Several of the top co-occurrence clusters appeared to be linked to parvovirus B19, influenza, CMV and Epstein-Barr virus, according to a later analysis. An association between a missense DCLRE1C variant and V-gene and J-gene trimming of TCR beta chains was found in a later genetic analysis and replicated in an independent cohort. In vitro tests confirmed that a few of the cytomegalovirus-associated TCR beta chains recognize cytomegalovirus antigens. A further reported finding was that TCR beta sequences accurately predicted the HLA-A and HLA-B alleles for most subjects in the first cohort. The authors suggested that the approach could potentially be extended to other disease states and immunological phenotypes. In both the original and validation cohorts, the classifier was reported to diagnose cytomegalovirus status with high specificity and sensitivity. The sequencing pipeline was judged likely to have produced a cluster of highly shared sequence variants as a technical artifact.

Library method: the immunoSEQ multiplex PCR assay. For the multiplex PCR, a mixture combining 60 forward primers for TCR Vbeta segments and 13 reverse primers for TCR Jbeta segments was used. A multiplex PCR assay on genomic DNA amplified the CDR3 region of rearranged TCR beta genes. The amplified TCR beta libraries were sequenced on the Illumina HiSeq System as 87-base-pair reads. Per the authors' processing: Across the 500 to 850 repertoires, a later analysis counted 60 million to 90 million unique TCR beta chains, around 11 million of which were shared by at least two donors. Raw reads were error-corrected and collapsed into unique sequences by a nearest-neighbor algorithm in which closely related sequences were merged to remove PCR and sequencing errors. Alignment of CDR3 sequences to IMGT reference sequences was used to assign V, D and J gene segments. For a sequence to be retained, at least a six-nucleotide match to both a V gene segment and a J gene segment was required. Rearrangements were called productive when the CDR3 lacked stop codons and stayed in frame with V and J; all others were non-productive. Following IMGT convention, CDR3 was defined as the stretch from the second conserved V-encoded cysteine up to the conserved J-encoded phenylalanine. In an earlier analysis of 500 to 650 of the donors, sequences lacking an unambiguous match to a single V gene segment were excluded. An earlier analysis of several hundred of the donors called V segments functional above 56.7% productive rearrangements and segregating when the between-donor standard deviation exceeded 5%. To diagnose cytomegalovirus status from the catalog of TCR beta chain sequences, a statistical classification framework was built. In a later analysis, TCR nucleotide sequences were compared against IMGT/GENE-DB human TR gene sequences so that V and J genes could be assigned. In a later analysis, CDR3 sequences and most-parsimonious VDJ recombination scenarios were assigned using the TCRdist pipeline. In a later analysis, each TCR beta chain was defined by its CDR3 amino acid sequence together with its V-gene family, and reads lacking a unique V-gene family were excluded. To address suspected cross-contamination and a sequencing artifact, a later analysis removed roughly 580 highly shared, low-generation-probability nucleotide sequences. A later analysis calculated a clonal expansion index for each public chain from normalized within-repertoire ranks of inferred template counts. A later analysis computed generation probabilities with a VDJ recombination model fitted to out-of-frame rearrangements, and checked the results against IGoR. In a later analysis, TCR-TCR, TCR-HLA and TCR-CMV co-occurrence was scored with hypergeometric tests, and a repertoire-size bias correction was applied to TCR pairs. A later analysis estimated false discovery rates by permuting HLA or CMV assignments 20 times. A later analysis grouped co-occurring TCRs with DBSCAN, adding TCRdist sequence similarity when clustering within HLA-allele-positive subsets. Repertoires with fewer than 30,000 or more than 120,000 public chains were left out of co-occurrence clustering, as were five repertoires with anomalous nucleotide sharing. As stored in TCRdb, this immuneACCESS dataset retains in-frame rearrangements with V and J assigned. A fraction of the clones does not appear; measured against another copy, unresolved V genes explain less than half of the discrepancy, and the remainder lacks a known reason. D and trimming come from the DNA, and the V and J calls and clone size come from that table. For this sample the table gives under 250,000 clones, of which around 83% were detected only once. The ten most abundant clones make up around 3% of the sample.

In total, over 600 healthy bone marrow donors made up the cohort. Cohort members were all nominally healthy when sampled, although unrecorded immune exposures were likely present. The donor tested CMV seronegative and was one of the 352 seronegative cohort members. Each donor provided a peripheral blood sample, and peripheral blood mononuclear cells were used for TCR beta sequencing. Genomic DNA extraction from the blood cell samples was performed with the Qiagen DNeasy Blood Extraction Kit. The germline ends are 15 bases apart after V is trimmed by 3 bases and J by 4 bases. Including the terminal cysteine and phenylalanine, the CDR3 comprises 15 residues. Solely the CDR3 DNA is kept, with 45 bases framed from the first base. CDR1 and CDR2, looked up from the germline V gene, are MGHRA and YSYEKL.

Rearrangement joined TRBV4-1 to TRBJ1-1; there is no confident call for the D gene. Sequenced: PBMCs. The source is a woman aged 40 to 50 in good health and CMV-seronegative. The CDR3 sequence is CASSQGPSSFTEAFF. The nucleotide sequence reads TGCGCCAGCAGCCAGGGCCCCTCCAGTTTCACTGAAGCTTTCTTT.